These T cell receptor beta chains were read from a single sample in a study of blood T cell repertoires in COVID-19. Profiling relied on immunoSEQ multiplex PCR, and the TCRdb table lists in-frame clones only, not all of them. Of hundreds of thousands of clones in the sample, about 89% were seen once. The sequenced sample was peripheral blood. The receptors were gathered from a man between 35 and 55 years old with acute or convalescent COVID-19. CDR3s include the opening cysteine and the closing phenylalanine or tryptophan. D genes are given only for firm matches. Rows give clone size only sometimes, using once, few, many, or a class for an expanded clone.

CDR3nt: TGTGCTAGTGGTTTGCTAACGGGACACATCACAGATACGCAGTATTTT
CDR3aa: CASGLLTGHITDTQYF
abundance: NA
j_gene: TRBJ2-3
v_gene: TRBV12-5
d_gene: NA

CDR3nt: TGCGCCAGCAGCTTCGGACAGGGACCGAATTCACCCCTCCACTTT
CDR3aa: CASSFGQGPNSPLHF
abundance: NA
j_gene: TRBJ1-6
v_gene: TRBV5-1
d_gene: TRBD1

CDR3nt: TGCGCCAGCAGTTTACAGGGGTACGAGCAGTACTTC
CDR3aa: CASSLQGYEQYF
abundance: NA
j_gene: TRBJ2-7
v_gene: TRBV5-1
d_gene: TRBD1

CDR3nt: TGCGCCAGCAGCCCCCGACAGGGCCTAGTCGGGGACACCATATATTTT
CDR3aa: CASSPRQGLVGDTIYF
abundance: NA
j_gene: TRBJ1-3
v_gene: TRBV5-1
d_gene: TRBD1

CDR3nt: TGTGCCAGCTCACCAGACAGGACCTATGAGCAGTTCTTC
CDR3aa: CASSPDRTYEQFF
abundance: NA
j_gene: TRBJ2-1
v_gene: TRBV18
d_gene: NA

CDR3nt: TGTGCCATCGCCCTAGGTCTCACAGATACGCAGTATTTT
CDR3aa: CAIALGLTDTQYF
abundance: once
j_gene: TRBJ2-3
v_gene: TRBV10-3
d_gene: NA

CDR3nt: TGTGCCAGCAGCTTCTGGACTAGCGGGGGCTACGAGCAGTTCTTC
CDR3aa: CASSFWTSGGYEQFF
abundance: NA
j_gene: TRBJ2-1
v_gene: TRBV13
d_gene: TRBD2

CDR3nt: TGTGCCAGCAGCTTAGGTGGCGGCATGAACACTGAAACTTTCTTT
CDR3aa: CASSLGGGMNTETFF
abundance: NA
j_gene: TRBJ1-1
v_gene: TRBV5-4
d_gene: NA

CDR3nt: TGTGCCAGCAGCCGAAGTAGGCTAGCGGGGGGCTACGAGCAGTACTTC
CDR3aa: CASSRSRLAGGYEQYF
abundance: NA
j_gene: TRBJ2-7
v_gene: TRBV3-1/TRBV3-2
d_gene: TRBD2

CDR3nt: TGCGCCAGCAGCCAAAAAGGGGGGGCTGAAGCTTTCTTT
CDR3aa: CASSQKGGAEAFF
abundance: NA
j_gene: TRBJ1-1
v_gene: TRBV4-1
d_gene: NA

CDR3nt: TGTGCCAGCAGCCCAGGTAACGCCTTGGGCTATGGCTACACCTTC
CDR3aa: CASSPGNALGYGYTF
abundance: NA
j_gene: TRBJ1-2
v_gene: TRBV3-1/TRBV3-2
d_gene: NA

CDR3nt: TGTGCCAGTAGTATAGGCCCACAGAACTACGAGCAGTACTTC
CDR3aa: CASSIGPQNYEQYF
abundance: NA
j_gene: TRBJ2-7
v_gene: TRBV19
d_gene: NA

CDR3nt: TGTGCCAGCAGTTTTTACAGGGGGATGAACACCGGGGAGCTGTTTTTT
CDR3aa: CASSFYRGMNTGELFF
abundance: NA
j_gene: TRBJ2-2
v_gene: TRBV27
d_gene: TRBD1

CDR3nt: TGTGCCAGCAGTCCCTACGGGGGAATACAAGAGACCCAGTACTTC
CDR3aa: CASSPYGGIQETQYF
abundance: NA
j_gene: TRBJ2-5
v_gene: TRBV6-5
d_gene: NA

CDR3nt: TGTGCCAGCAGCCCCCCAGGGGCAGGGGGAAGGTCTGAAGCTTTCTTT
CDR3aa: CASSPPGAGGRSEAFF
abundance: NA
j_gene: TRBJ1-1
v_gene: TRBV6-6
d_gene: TRBD1

CDR3nt: TGTGCCAGCAGCTCATTGTATCAGGGTCGGACCGACAATGAGCAGTTCTTC
CDR3aa: CASSSLYQGRTDNEQFF
abundance: NA
j_gene: TRBJ2-1
v_gene: TRBV11-2
d_gene: NA

CDR3nt: TGTGCCAGCAGTTACTCCCAGGGGACAGGAAACACCATATATTTT
CDR3aa: CASSYSQGTGNTIYF
abundance: NA
j_gene: TRBJ1-3
v_gene: TRBV6-5
d_gene: NA

CDR3nt: TGTGCCAGCAGCCTACAGACGGTAGGTGAAAAACTGTTTTTT
CDR3aa: CASSLQTVGEKLFF
abundance: NA
j_gene: TRBJ1-4
v_gene: TRBV4-2
d_gene: NA

CDR3nt: TGTGCCAGCAGCGCGTTGACAGGGGGATACAATGAGCAGTTCTTC
CDR3aa: CASSALTGGYNEQFF
abundance: once
j_gene: TRBJ2-1
v_gene: TRBV7-7
d_gene: TRBD1

CDR3nt: TGTGCCAGCAGCTCCAGCGGGGGGGTCGCCTACAATGAGCAGTTCTTC
CDR3aa: CASSSSGGVAYNEQFF
abundance: NA
j_gene: TRBJ2-1
v_gene: TRBV7-6
d_gene: TRBD2

CDR3nt: TGCGCCAGCAGCTCCCTATTGGTAGAGGCTGGAAACACCATATATTTT
CDR3aa: CASSSLLVEAGNTIYF
abundance: NA
j_gene: TRBJ1-3
v_gene: TRBV5-1
d_gene: NA

CDR3nt: TGTGCCAGCAGCCGACGGGGACAGGGAGGGGTAGTCAATCAGCCCCAGCATTTT
CDR3aa: CASSRRGQGGVVNQPQHF
abundance: NA
j_gene: TRBJ1-5
v_gene: TRBV14
d_gene: TRBD1

CDR3nt: TGTGCCAGTAGTACGACAGGGGTCTCCTATAATTCACCCCTCCACTTT
CDR3aa: CASSTTGVSYNSPLHF
abundance: NA
j_gene: TRBJ1-6
v_gene: TRBV19
d_gene: TRBD1

CDR3nt: TGTGCCAGCAGCTTACGTCTCGCGGGGGCGGGAGATACGCAGTATTTT
CDR3aa: CASSLRLAGAGDTQYF
abundance: NA
j_gene: TRBJ2-3
v_gene: TRBV7-3
d_gene: NA

CDR3nt: TGTGCCAGCAGCCTCAGCCCCGGAGACAGGTTCTATGGCTACACCTTC
CDR3aa: CASSLSPGDRFYGYTF
abundance: NA
j_gene: TRBJ1-2
v_gene: TRBV11-2
d_gene: NA

CDR3nt: TGTGCCAGCAGTGCCAACAGGGCCAACGTCCTGACTTTC
CDR3aa: CASSANRANVLTF
abundance: NA
j_gene: TRBJ2-6
v_gene: TRBV2
d_gene: NA

CDR3nt: TGCGCCAGCAGCGCCCTACCACTAGCGGGGGCCACAGATACGCAGTATTTT
CDR3aa: CASSALPLAGATDTQYF
abundance: NA
j_gene: TRBJ2-3
v_gene: TRBV5-1
d_gene: TRBD2

CDR3nt: NA
CDR3aa: CASSKVGVGNEQFF
abundance: NA
j_gene: TRBJ2-1
v_gene: TRBV21-1
d_gene: NA

CDR3nt: TGTGCCAGCAGTGATACCTACGAGGGTTACAATGAGCAGTTCTTC
CDR3aa: CASSDTYEGYNEQFF
abundance: NA
j_gene: TRBJ2-1
v_gene: TRBV6-4
d_gene: NA

CDR3nt: TGTGCCAGCAGCTCTCGGGAAGATACGCAGTATTTT
CDR3aa: CASSSREDTQYF
abundance: NA
j_gene: TRBJ2-3
v_gene: TRBV5-4
d_gene: NA

CDR3nt: TGTGCCAGCAGCCCCGAATGGGCGTACAGGAACACTGAAGCTTTCTTT
CDR3aa: CASSPEWAYRNTEAFF
abundance: once
j_gene: TRBJ1-1
v_gene: TRBV3-1/TRBV3-2
d_gene: NA

CDR3nt: TGTGCCAGCAGCTTAGGGGGCTCCTACAATGAGCAGTTCTTC
CDR3aa: CASSLGGSYNEQFF
abundance: NA
j_gene: TRBJ2-1
v_gene: TRBV5-4
d_gene: NA

CDR3nt: TGCGCCAGTGGGACAGGGGTGAACACTGAAGCTTTCTTT
CDR3aa: CASGTGVNTEAFF
abundance: NA
j_gene: TRBJ1-1
v_gene: TRBV5-1
d_gene: TRBD1

CDR3nt: TGCGCCAGCAGCCAAGATGACGGGAGTCAGATGGGTGGCTACACCTTC
CDR3aa: CASSQDDGSQMGGYTF
abundance: NA
j_gene: TRBJ1-2
v_gene: TRBV4-1
d_gene: NA

CDR3nt: TGTGCCAGCAGCCGCGGAGTAGAAGCTTTCTTT
CDR3aa: CASSRGVEAFF
abundance: NA
j_gene: TRBJ1-1
v_gene: TRBV7-9
d_gene: NA

CDR3nt: TGCGCCAGCAGCTCGGGACAGGTGGGAACCGGGGAGCTGTTTTTT
CDR3aa: CASSSGQVGTGELFF
abundance: NA
j_gene: TRBJ2-2
v_gene: TRBV5-1
d_gene: TRBD1

CDR3nt: TGTGCTAGTGGTTTGGTATCGGGGCAGGGGATAGACTATGGCTACACCTTC
CDR3aa: CASGLVSGQGIDYGYTF
abundance: NA
j_gene: TRBJ1-2
v_gene: TRBV12-5
d_gene: NA

CDR3nt: TGTGCCAGCAGCCCCGGGGGTGGGGATAATTCGCCCCTCCACTTT
CDR3aa: CASSPGGGDNSPLHF
abundance: NA
j_gene: TRBJ1-6
v_gene: TRBV11-2
d_gene: NA

CDR3nt: TGCGCCAGCAGCTGGGTAGGGGGTGGCACAGATACGCAGTATTTT
CDR3aa: CASSWVGGGTDTQYF
abundance: NA
j_gene: TRBJ2-3
v_gene: TRBV5-1
d_gene: NA